Here is one TCR beta chain with its context. Antigen: not known. The sample originates from a study of cytomegalovirus exposure and HLA in healthy donors. Overall study: Caucasian-associated ancestry cluster membership applied to approximately 80% of several hundred genotyped donors.

The PCR was carried out with 60 Vbeta primers and 13 Jbeta primers. TCRdb keeps only in-frame clones here, not all; method: immunoSEQ multiplex PCR. In the table there are around 90,000 clones, around nine tenths of which are singletons. Study-level findings and limits: One variant, a missense change in DCLRE1C, was linked in a later analysis to TCR beta V- and J-gene trimming.

The V and J ends lost 3 bases and 4 bases, in that order; junction bases with no gene match: 11. Germline-derived CDR1 and CDR2 are SGHAT and FQNNGV. CDR3 length equals 16 residues. Healthy individuals who donated bone marrow served as the donors. Unrecorded immune exposures were likely, despite nominal health at sampling. The chain joins TRBV11-2 to TRBJ1-1, with 7 bases identical to TRBD1. This TCR was sampled from a man aged 25 to 40 in good health and CMV-seropositive. Sequenced sample: PBMCs. DNA of the CDR3: TGTGCCAGCAGCTTGGCCTATGGCTGGACAGGCACTGAAGCTTTCTTT. The encoded protein is CASSLAYGWTGTEAFF.